The 28 T cell receptor beta chains in this list originate from one sample, sequenced in a study of T cell responses to AZD1222 COVID-19 vaccine. The repertoire was sequenced with immunoSEQ multiplex PCR; TCRdb's copy has only in-frame clones and lacks some. The top ten clones hold over 1.5% of a sample with roughly 180,000 clones, approximately 89% of them seen once. The material sequenced was peripheral blood, taken 28 days after the second AZD1222 dose. The source of these receptors is an adult who received the AZD1222 COVID-19 vaccine.

The V gene is TRBV12-3 or TRBV12-4, the J gene TRBJ2-1; D remains unclear. This CDR3 contains 13 residues. The ends were cut back, 6 bases at V and 0 bases at J, with 6 bases in the middle. The CDR3: CASSPASYNEQFF. Written as DNA, the CDR3 is TGTGCCAGCAGCCCCGCCTCCTACAATGAGCAGTTCTTC.

V gene TRBV7-2 combines with J gene TRBJ2-1; D unresolved. The length of the CDR3 is 16 residues. Trimming stripped 4 bases from V and 6 bases from J, with 19 bases between. Germline V gives CDR1 SGHTA, CDR2 FQGNSA. DNA for the CDR3: TGTGCCAGCAGCTCCCCCCCAGGTTGGTGGGGCAATGAGCAGTTCTTC. It specifies CASSSPPGWWGNEQFF.

This chain joins TRBV3-1 (or the pseudogene TRBV3-2) and TRBJ1-4; no firm D call. The CDR3 runs 15 residues. Germline CDR1 and CDR2: LGHDT and YNNKEL (reference sequence). V was pared by 3 bases and J by 1 base, with 9 bases between. Here the CDR3 reads CASSHHEGTNEKLFF. In DNA, the CDR3 is TGTGCCAGCAGCCACCATGAGGGAACTAATGAAAAACTGTTTTTT.

This chain links TRBV30 with TRBJ1-2, with unresolved D. The CDR3 length is 13 residues. Germline-derived CDR1 and CDR2 are GTSNPN and SVGIG (reference sequence). Trimming removed 0 bases at V and 8 bases at J, with 13 bases between. CDR3 bases: TGTGCCTGGAGTGTCTCTGGGGTCGGGGGCTACACCTTC. This translates into CAWSVSGVGGYTF.

This clone is a singleton in its sample. The V gene is TRBV6-2 or TRBV6-3, the J gene TRBJ1-1; no clear D gene. V dropped 6 bases and J dropped 3 bases, with 5 bases sitting between them. The CDR3 runs 11 residues. Per germline, CDR1 MNHEY and CDR2 SVGEGT. In nucleotides, the CDR3 is TGTGCCAGCAGCGACTACACTGAAGCTTTCTTT. Encoded protein: CASSDYTEAFF.

The rearrangement uses TRBV6-5 and TRBJ1-2; tentative D call: TRBD1 (6 bases). CDR1 and CDR2 (germline): MNHEY, SVGAGI. The CDR3 loop spans 15 amino acids. Deletions cut 6 bases from V and 6 bases from J, with 20 bases between. Here the CDR3 reads CASRHHVRQGNGYTF. CDR3 sequence (DNA): TGTGCCAGCAGGCACCACGTTCGGCAGGGGAATGGCTACACCTTC.

The rearrangement links TRBV10-2 to TRBJ2-7; 10 nucleotides align to TRBD1. V was clipped by 8 bases and J by 1 base; unmatched bases: 5. The CDR3 contains 14 residues. From germline, CDR1 is WSHSY and CDR2 SAAADI. CDR3 residues: CASGGQGTSYEQYF. In nucleotides, the CDR3 is TGCGCCAGCGGGGGACAGGGGACGTCCTACGAGCAGTACTTC.

This rearrangement joins TRBV4-3 to TRBJ1-2; 7 bases are a match to TRBD1. Trimming at V came to 5 bases and at J to 7 bases, leaving 10 bases not matched to a gene. Looked up from germline, CDR1 is LGHNA and CDR2 is YSLEER. This CDR3 comprises 14 residues. Here the CDR3 DNA reads TGCGCCAGCAGCGCTCAACTCTCAGGGGGTGGCTACACCTTC. This sequence encodes CASSAQLSGGGYTF.

The V gene is TRBV12-3 or TRBV12-4, the J gene TRBJ1-1; a possible D gene is TRBD1 (6 bases). V gave up 2 bases and J gave up 8 bases, with 12 bases separating them. The CDR3 covers 13 residues. The CDR3 here is CASSLHQGIEAFF. The CDR3 nucleotides are TGTGCCAGCAGTTTACATCAGGGGATCGAAGCTTTCTTT.

The V call is TRBV9, the J call TRBJ1-2, with D possibly being TRBD1 (5 bases). V lost 6 bases and J lost 1, with 16 bases in between. The CDR3 is 15 residues long. Germline CDR1 reads SGDLS; CDR2 reads YYNGEE. CDR3 in DNA: TGTGCCAGCACCTACGAGAGGGGAGGTAACTATGGCTACACCTTC. Translation: CASTYERGGNYGYTF.

This chain links TRBV6-5 with TRBJ1-1; the D gene is possibly TRBD1 (5 bases). This CDR3 is built from 14 residues. CDR1 is MNHEY, CDR2 SVGAGI, per germline. Deletions cut 6 bases from V and 4 bases from J, with 15 bases between. CDR3 coding DNA: TGTGCCAGCAGCTCGGGACGGCGGGGCACTGAAGCTTTCTTT. Translating gives CASSSGRRGTEAFF.

This clone appeared a single time. The chain is built from TRBV7-2 and TRBJ1-2; no definite D call. The V gene's germline CDR1 is SGHTA and CDR2 FQGNSA. The CDR3 contains 14 residues. Trimming cost V 5 bases and J 3 bases, with 13 bases left between them. In DNA form, the CDR3 reads TGTGCCAGCAGCCAGACTCTTGTCGACTATGGCTACACCTTC. This encodes CASSQTLVDYGYTF.

The rearrangement uses TRBV19 and TRBJ1-1, with D maybe TRBD1 (6 bases). The germline V gene encodes CDR1 LNHDA and CDR2 SQIVND (reference sequence). The CDR3 runs 14 residues. Trimming pared 5 bases from V and 0 bases from J, leaving 10 bases between. The DNA of the CDR3 is TGTGCCAGTAGTGGGGGCGTACTGAACACTGAAGCTTTCTTT. Translation: CASSGGVLNTEAFF. Full variable domain (outside the CDR3, taken from reference TRBV19 and TRBJ1-1): DGGITQSPKYLFRKEGQNVTLSCEQNLNHDAMYWYRQDPGQGLRLIYYSQIVNDFQKGDIAEGYSVSREKKESFPLTVTSAQKNPTAFYLCASSGGVLNTEAFFGQGTRLTVV.

The gene calls are TRBV19 and TRBJ2-2, with D tentatively TRBD1 (6 bases). V was clipped by 3 bases and J by 4 bases, with 9 bases between them. CDR3 length: 14 amino acids. The germline V gene has CDR1 LNHDA and CDR2 SQIVND (reference sequence). Here the CDR3 reads CASSITGITGELFF. The CDR3 DNA sequence: TGTGCCAGTAGTATTACAGGGATCACCGGGGAGCTGTTTTTT.

This rearrangement joins TRBV7-9 to TRBJ1-2; possibly TRBD1 for D (5 bases). CDR3 length: 14 residues. V was pared by 1 base and J by 4 bases, with 10 bases between. CDR1 is SEHNR, CDR2 FQNEAQ, per germline (reference sequence). Here the CDR3 DNA reads TGTGCCAGCAGCTTAGGAGGGGCGGCCTATGGCTACACCTTC. Translated: CASSLGGAAYGYTF. The variable domain in full, with the rest retrieved from reference TRBV7-9 and TRBJ1-2, is DTGVSQNPRHKITKRGQNVTFRCDPISEHNRLYWYRQTLGQGPEFLTYFQNEAQLEKSRLLSDRFSAERPKGSFSTLEIQRTEQGDSAMYLCASSLGGAAYGYTFGSGTRLTVV.

The chain joins TRBV5-5 to TRBJ1-3; D is ambiguous. Deletions cut 1 base from V and 1 base from J, with 12 bases between. Germline values: CDR1 SGHKS, CDR2 YYEKEE (reference sequence). The CDR3 runs 16 residues. The CDR3 here is CASSLLASASGNTIYF. The CDR3, as DNA: TGTGCCAGCAGCTTGCTGGCTTCGGCGTCTGGAAACACCATATATTTT. Full variable domain (remainder filled in from reference TRBV5-5 and TRBJ1-3): DAGVTQSPTHLIKTRGQQVTLRCSPISGHKSVSWYQQVLGQGPQFIFQYYEKEERGRGNFPDRFSARQFPNYSSELNVNALLLGDSALYLCASSLLASASGNTIYFGEGSWLTVV.

Regarding this clone: The identical CDR3 is also encoded by other nucleotide sequences in the sample. V is TRBV19 and J is TRBJ1-2; 8 nucleotides align to TRBD1. Germline CDR1 LNHDA, CDR2 SQIVND (reference sequence). The J segment lost 3 bases and the V segment lost 8 bases, leaving 8 bases of the junction unmatched. The CDR3 consists of 14 residues. The CDR3 spells CASSPDRVDYGYTF. The DNA of the CDR3 is TGTGCCAGTTCCCCGGACAGGGTGGACTATGGCTACACCTTC. The complete variable domain, with remaining parts taken from reference TRBV19 and TRBJ1-2, reads DGGITQSPKYLFRKEGQNVTLSCEQNLNHDAMYWYRQDPGQGLRLIYYSQIVNDFQKGDIAEGYSVSREKKESFPLTVTSAQKNPTAFYLCASSPDRVDYGYTFGSGTRLTVV.

The V gene is TRBV19, the J gene TRBJ1-1; TRBD1 matches at 7 bases. The CDR3 runs 14 residues. Germline V gene sequence: CDR1 LNHDA, CDR2 SQIVND (reference sequence). After removal of 7 bases from V and 2 bases from J, the junction contained 7 bases not matched to a gene. CDR3 sequence: CASIWTGKNTEAFF. DNA of the CDR3: TGTGCCAGTATCTGGACAGGAAAAAACACTGAAGCTTTCTTT.

DNA of the CDR3: TGTGCCAGCAGCTTTATGACATCCACCAATGAGCAGTTCTTC. It yields the protein CASSFMTSTNEQFF. V is TRBV11-1 and J is TRBJ2-1; D uncertain. The CDR3 runs to 14 residues. Germline V gene data show CDR1 as SGHAT and CDR2 as FQDESV (reference sequence). The V gene lost 3 bases and the J gene lost 6 bases, with 12 bases spanning the gap.

The table lists this clone with a few counts. Written as DNA, the CDR3 is TGTGCCAGCAGCTTAGGTACCGCGGGAGATACGCAGTATTTT. It encodes CASSLGTAGDTQYF. The chain joins TRBV11-2 to TRBJ2-3; tentative D call: TRBD2 (5 bases). CDR1 and CDR2 from the germline V gene are SGHAT and FQNNGV. There are 14 residues in the CDR3. Trimming cost V 1 base and J 5 bases, with 10 bases left between them.

The genes are TRBV5-6 and TRBJ1-5, with D hard to call. Between the trimmed V and J ends, which lost 2 bases and 5 bases, there was a span of 17 bases. Germline assignment: CDR1 SGHDT and CDR2 YYEEEE. The CDR3 runs to 16 residues. CDR3: CASSLWEREYHQPQHF. The CDR3 nucleotides read TGTGCCAGCAGCTTATGGGAGAGGGAATATCATCAGCCCCAGCATTTT.

This clone has more than one count but fewer than ten. This sequence joins TRBV5-1 and TRBJ1-1; D unresolved. Per the germline V gene, CDR1 is SGHRS and CDR2 is YFSETQ. The CDR3 totals 15 residues. Trimming left V 4 bases short and J 4 bases short, with 17 bases between. CDR3 DNA sequence: TGCGCCAGCAGCCCTGAACTCCTTTTTGGCACTGAAGCTTTCTTT. Translating gives CASSPELLFGTEAFF.

The CDR3 reads CASSLSPQRLYNEQFF. The CDR3 bases are TGTGCCAGCAGTTTATCCCCCCAGCGGCTCTACAATGAGCAGTTCTTC. This chain links TRBV27 with TRBJ2-1; a possible D gene is TRBD2 (5 bases). Per the germline V gene, CDR1 is MNHEY and CDR2 is SMNVEV (reference sequence). The length of the CDR3 is 16 residues. V dropped 0 bases and J dropped 3 bases, with 12 bases sitting between them.

This chain uses TRBV4-1 with TRBJ1-2, with 9 bases identical to TRBD1. Trimming took 3 bases from V and 8 from J; bases not matched to a gene: 10. Looked up from germline, CDR1 is MGHRA and CDR2 is YSYEKL. The CDR3 loop spans 15 amino acids. The CDR3 coding sequence is TGCGCCAGCAGCCACGTCTTGACAGGGGGGTACGGCTACACCTTC. It specifies CASSHVLTGGYGYTF.

The rearrangement joins TRBV9 to TRBJ2-7, with 10 bases identical to TRBD2. Trimming at V came to 4 bases and at J to 5 bases, leaving 6 bases not matched to a gene. Germline V gives CDR1 SGDLS, CDR2 YYNGEE. This CDR3 contains 14 residues. The chain's CDR3 is CASSPGAGGDEQYF. The DNA for the CDR3 is TGTGCCAGCAGCCCCGGAGCGGGGGGGGACGAGCAGTACTTC.

The chain recombines TRBV20-1 with TRBJ2-7; D gene ambiguous. The germline CDR1 and CDR2 sequences are DFQATT and SNEGSKA (reference sequence). V dropped 4 bases and J dropped 3 bases, with 4 bases sitting between them. There are 10 residues in the CDR3. CDR3: CSAMHYEQYF. For the CDR3, the DNA is TGCAGTGCTATGCACTACGAGCAGTACTTC.

The rearrangement links TRBV6-1 to TRBJ1-3; perhaps TRBD1 as D (5 bases). CDR1 and CDR2 from the germline V gene are MNHNS and SASEGT. V was pared by 3 bases and J by 2 bases, with 14 bases between. The length of the CDR3 is 16 residues. The CDR3 DNA reads TGTGCCAGCAGTGACGCAGCGGGGGGGGCTGGAAACACCATATATTTT. Amino acids: CASSDAAGGAGNTIYF.

This chain uses TRBV4-1 with TRBJ2-7; a weak D match, TRBD1 (6 bases). Trimming stripped 0 bases from V and 0 bases from J, with 15 bases between. The CDR3 totals 17 residues. Germline lookup yields CDR1 MGHRA and CDR2 YSYEKL. The CDR3: CASSQEQGRVLSYEQYF. In DNA, the CDR3 is TGCGCCAGCAGCCAAGAACAGGGTAGGGTCCTCTCCTACGAGCAGTACTTC.